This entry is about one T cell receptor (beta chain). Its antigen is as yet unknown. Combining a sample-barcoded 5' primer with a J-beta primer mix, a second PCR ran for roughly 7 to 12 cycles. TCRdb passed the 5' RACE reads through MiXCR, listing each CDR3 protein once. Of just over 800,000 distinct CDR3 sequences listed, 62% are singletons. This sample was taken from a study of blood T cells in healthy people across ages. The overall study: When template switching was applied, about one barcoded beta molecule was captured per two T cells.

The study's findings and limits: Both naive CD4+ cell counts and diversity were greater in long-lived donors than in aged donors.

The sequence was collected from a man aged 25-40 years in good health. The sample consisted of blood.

Written as DNA, the CDR3 is TGTGCCAGCAGTGCAAGATCCTACAATGAGCAGTACTTC. It yields the protein CASSARSYNEQYF. The J gene is TRBJ2-7, the V gene TRBV25-1, with no clear D. The ends were cut back, 4 bases at V and 7 bases at J, with 14 bases in the middle. Germline CDR1 and CDR2: MGHDK and SYGVNS. The length of the CDR3 is 13 residues.